This T cell receptor beta chain was profiled in a study of technical replicates of blood from a few donors (TCRdb year 2017). There are 15 amino acids in the CDR3, from cysteine to phenylalanine inclusive. The kept DNA is CDR3 alone, 45 bases in frame from the first base. The junction carries 11 bases between V and J, which are trimmed by 4 bases and 0 bases respectively. The germline V gene encodes CDR1 SGHNT and CDR2 YYREEE (reference sequence). Libraries came from the immunoSEQ multiplex PCR assay. The clones in this table, taken by TCRdb from immuneACCESS, are in-frame only. Not every clone is retained; where verified, under half of the shortfall comes from an unresolved V gene, and the cause of the rest is unknown. The sample contains approximately 75,000 clones, about 97% of them found a single time. The ten largest make up almost 0.3% of the sample. Remarks on this clone: Its antigen is unknown. Per-nucleotide qualities are absent, and no much larger clonotype sits a single base away.

Here the chain combines TRBV5-4 and TRBJ2-1, with the D gene uncertain. The receptor was derived from a human donor in good health. Sequenced: T cells isolated from PBMCs. The CDR3 has the sequence CASSTYSFSYNEQFF. The sequence in DNA is TGTGCCAGCAGCACCTATTCTTTCTCCTACAATGAGCAGTTCTTC.